This entry describes one T cell receptor (beta chain). The antigen is undetermined. The data stem from a study of naive and memory T cell subsets. Overall study results and limits: Between naive and memory subsets, TCR abundance power law exponents differed.

Two oligonucleotides, mixed equimolar, formed the beta constant-region primer covering TRBC1 and TRBC2. An oligonucleotide with the SP2 primer and a 12-nucleotide UMI was ligated to the cDNA 3' end. TCRdb re-called the UMI-ligation and nested PCR reads through MiXCR, storing one row per CDR3 protein. The sample lists tens of thousands of distinct CDR3 sequences, around 12% occurring once. Alpha and beta libraries were amplified separately from the second PCR onward. Four subsets defined by CD45RA and CD27 were sorted after CD3, CD4, CD8 and live/dead staining. Sequencing input: central memory CD4+ T cells from blood. The TCR was taken from a human donor in good health.

The CDR3 loop reads CASSPDVGSSQHF. The CDR3 DNA reads TGTGCCAGCAGCCCGGACGTGGGTTCGTCCCAGCATTTT. The V gene is TRBV6-5, the J gene TRBJ1-5; D unclear. This CDR3 has 13 residues. The V gene's germline CDR1 is MNHEY and CDR2 SVGAGI. Trimming pared 6 bases from V and 11 bases from J, leaving 17 bases between.